A selection of T cell receptor beta chains follows, all from one sample in a study of ipilimumab plus nivolumab after autologous stem cell transplantation. The protocol was immunoSEQ multiplex PCR, while the TCRdb copy is restricted to in-frame clones and leaves out a portion. This table holds around 45,000 clones, 88% found once. Here the sequenced sample was PBMCs, taken in a trial of ipilimumab plus nivolumab as post-transplant consolidation. These receptors were obtained from a male donor with multiple myeloma. Each CDR3 is given with its conserved first and last residue. D genes are given only for firm matches. A row's size may be missing; if present it is once, few, many or a size class.

J gene	clone size	D gene	V gene	CDR3 protein	CDR3 DNA
TRBJ2-3	NA	NA	TRBV11-2	CASSLVWGSSTDTQYF	TGTGCCAGCAGCTTAGTGTGGGGGAGTTCGACAGATACGCAGTATTTT
TRBJ2-7	few	TRBD2	TRBV6-5	CASSYYGGSSYEQYF	TGTGCCAGCAGTTACTATGGCGGGAGCTCCTACGAGCAGTACTTC
TRBJ1-2	once	NA	TRBV29-1	CSVGGGRPSASSNYGYTF	TGCAGCGTTGGGGGGGGCCGGCCTTCCGCCTCTTCAAACTATGGCTACACCTTC
TRBJ2-7	NA	TRBD1	TRBV7-9	CASSLRQGASYEQYF	TGTGCCAGCAGCTTAAGACAGGGGGCTTCCTACGAGCAGTACTTC
TRBJ1-2	NA	NA	TRBV7-3	CASSLLGGGHGYTF	TGTGCCAGCAGCTTATTGGGAGGAGGGCATGGCTACACCTTC
TRBJ2-3	NA	NA	TRBV4-2	CASSQDLGADTQYF	TGTGCCAGCAGCCAAGATCTCGGGGCAGATACGCAGTATTTT
TRBJ1-4	NA	NA	TRBV4-2	CASSQDKRAHEKLFF	TGTGCCAGCAGCCAAGATAAGCGTGCACATGAAAAACTGTTTTTT
TRBJ1-3	NA	NA	TRBV9	CASSARDRSSGNTIYF	TGTGCCAGCAGCGCAAGGGACCGAAGCTCTGGAAACACCATATATTTT
TRBJ1-5	NA	TRBD1	TRBV5-4	CASQGTGRNHSNQPQHF	TGTGCCAGCCAGGGGACAGGGAGAAACCATAGCAATCAGCCCCAGCATTTT
TRBJ2-2	NA	NA	TRBV5-1	CASSQQGFAGELFF	TGCGCCAGCAGCCAACAGGGATTCGCCGGGGAGCTGTTTTTT
TRBJ2-5	NA	NA	TRBV27	CASSFGLPTNQETQYF	TGTGCCAGCAGTTTCGGACTACCGACGAACCAAGAGACCCAGTACTTC
TRBJ1-6	NA	TRBD1	TRBV2	CASNRGWVSSPLHF	TGTGCCAGCAACAGGGGTTGGGTATCGTCACCCCTCCACTTT
TRBJ2-1	NA	NA	TRBV2	CASSEELYNEQFF	TGTGCCAGCAGTGAAGAGTTGTACAATGAGCAGTTCTTC
TRBJ1-1	NA	NA	TRBV11-2	CASAGQGRTEAFF	TGTGCCTCAGCCGGGCAAGGGAGGACTGAAGCTTTCTTT
TRBJ2-2	NA	NA	TRBV30	CAWSATGITGELFF	TGTGCCTGGAGTGCAACAGGGATCACCGGGGAGCTGTTTTTT
TRBJ1-4	NA	NA	TRBV5-1	CASSLRPGGPSEKLFF	TGCGCCAGCAGCTTGCGGCCCGGGGGGCCGAGTGAAAAACTGTTTTTT
TRBJ1-1	once	TRBD1	TRBV5-5	CASSLMTGTGGNEAFF	TGTGCCAGCAGTTTGATGACCGGGACAGGGGGCAATGAAGCTTTCTTT
TRBJ1-1	few	NA	TRBV7-9	CASSSFGGNTEAFF	TGTGCCAGCAGCTCGTTCGGTGGGAACACTGAAGCTTTCTTT
TRBJ2-5	NA	NA	TRBV9	CASSPTGPRETQYF	TGTGCCAGCAGCCCGACTGGTCCGAGGGAGACCCAGTACTTC
TRBJ1-6	NA	TRBD1	TRBV2	CASAGGAQGSPLHF	TGTGCCAGCGCAGGGGGCGCGCAGGGTTCACCCCTCCACTTT
TRBJ1-2	NA	TRBD1	TRBV6-5	CASSQDRDRGRLHTF	TGTGCCAGCAGTCAAGACCGGGACAGGGGGCGTTTACACACCTTC
TRBJ1-1	NA	NA	TRBV6-7	CASTSGPWEGTEAFF	TGTGCCAGCACCTCGGGGCCCTGGGAGGGGACTGAAGCTTTCTTT
TRBJ1-5	NA	NA	TRBV5-1	CASSLGGRPDQPQHF	TGCGCCAGCAGCTTGGGAGGGAGGCCTGATCAGCCCCAGCATTTT
TRBJ1-1	NA	NA	TRBV6-5	CASTPTGGTEAFF	TGTGCCAGCACTCCGACGGGGGGGACTGAAGCTTTCTTT
TRBJ1-2	NA	NA	TRBV19	CASSITGSYGYTF	TGTGCCAGTAGTATTACAGGGAGCTATGGCTACACCTTC
TRBJ2-1	NA	NA	TRBV6-1	CASSEALGDYNEQFF	TGTGCCAGCAGTGAAGCTCTCGGGGACTACAATGAGCAGTTCTTC
TRBJ1-5	NA	NA	TRBV7-2	CASSPDWGFNQPQHF	TGTGCCAGCAGCCCGGACTGGGGGTTCAATCAGCCCCAGCATTTT
TRBJ1-3	NA	TRBD1	TRBV11-3	CASSLTGGNTIYF	TGTGCCAGCAGCCTGACAGGGGGAAACACCATATATTTT
TRBJ2-7	NA	NA	TRBV19	CASSIKQGQGYEQYF	TGTGCCAGTAGTATAAAGCAGGGGCAAGGGTACGAGCAGTACTTC
TRBJ1-2	NA	TRBD1	TRBV18	CASSPTRDRDLSYGYTF	TGTGCCAGCTCACCGACACGGGACAGGGACCTCTCCTATGGCTACACCTTC
TRBJ1-4	NA	NA	TRBV10-3	CAIRDRERGLFF	TGTGCCATCAGGGACCGGGAACGGGGACTGTTTTTT
TRBJ2-5	NA	TRBD1	TRBV5-1	CASSFKTGVETQYF	TGCGCCAGCAGCTTCAAAACAGGGGTGGAGACCCAGTACTTC
TRBJ2-7	NA	TRBD1	TRBV28	CASSPPGGSYEQYF	TGTGCCAGCAGTCCTCCAGGGGGCTCCTACGAGCAGTACTTC
TRBJ1-2	NA	TRBD1	TRBV19	CASSISGQGIDGYTF	TGTGCCAGTAGTATTTCGGGACAGGGTATCGATGGCTACACCTTC
TRBJ2-1	NA	NA	TRBV27	CASSSEGPRHFNPNEQFF	TGTGCCAGCAGTTCCGAAGGGCCCCGGCACTTTAACCCGAATGAGCAGTTCTTC
TRBJ2-7	NA	TRBD1	TRBV11-3	CASSSGGFEQYF	TGTGCCAGCAGCTCAGGGGGATTCGAGCAGTACTTC
TRBJ1-2	NA	NA	TRBV25-1	CASKEGQGYTF	TGTGCCAGCAAGGAGGGTCAGGGCTACACCTTC
TRBJ2-3	NA	NA	TRBV2	CASRKQTDTQYF	TGTGCCAGCAGAAAGCAGACAGATACGCAGTATTTT
TRBJ2-7	NA	NA	TRBV14	CASSQVIPYEQYF	TGTGCCAGCAGCCAAGTGATCCCCTACGAGCAGTACTTC
TRBJ1-2	NA	TRBD1	TRBV27	CASSQRTGGYYGYTF	TGTGCCAGCAGCCAGCGGACAGGGGGCTACTATGGCTACACCTTC
TRBJ2-5	NA	TRBD2	TRBV9	CASKAGGQIGETQYF	TGTGCCAGCAAAGCGGGGGGGCAGATAGGAGAGACCCAGTACTTC
TRBJ1-2	NA	NA	TRBV7-9	CASSLGVRVDGYTF	TGTGCCAGCAGCTTGGGGGTCCGGGTAGATGGCTACACCTTC
TRBJ1-6	NA	NA	TRBV2	CASSLDSLGNSPLHF	TGTGCCAGCAGCCTGGACAGTCTTGGTAATTCACCCCTCCACTTT
TRBJ1-1	large	NA	TRBV6-4	CASSDSNLGGAEAFF	TGTGCCAGCAGTGACTCCAATTTGGGGGGCGCTGAAGCTTTCTTT
TRBJ2-7	NA	NA	TRBV18	CASSLTQARSDLQYF	TGTGCCAGCTCCCTGACACAAGCCAGATCCGACTTGCAGTACTTC
TRBJ2-3	NA	TRBD2	TRBV7-6	CASSPTTSGRPSPGTDTQYF	TGTGCCAGCAGCCCCACGACTAGCGGGAGACCATCGCCCGGCACAGATACGCAGTATTTT
TRBJ1-1	NA	NA	TRBV9	CASSVSTANTEAFF	TGTGCCAGCAGCGTCTCGACAGCCAACACTGAAGCTTTCTTT
TRBJ1-2	NA	TRBD1	TRBV7-2	CASSLRQGWGYTF	TGTGCCAGCAGCTTACGACAGGGTTGGGGCTACACCTTC
TRBJ1-2	NA	NA	TRBV6-5	CASSSDRDYGYTF	TGTGCCAGCAGTTCCGACAGAGACTATGGCTACACCTTC
TRBJ2-7	NA	NA	TRBV7-9	CASTAGWGSGEQYF	TGTGCCAGCACGGCGGGGTGGGGTTCAGGCGAGCAGTACTTC
TRBJ1-4	NA	TRBD1	TRBV6-4	CASSVLIGTGTEKLFF	TGTGCCAGCAGTGTTCTGATCGGGACAGGGACGGAAAAACTGTTTTTT
TRBJ1-5	NA	NA	TRBV5-1	CASSPGTAGQPQHF	TGCGCCAGCAGCCCCGGGACCGCGGGTCAGCCCCAGCATTTT
TRBJ1-2	NA	NA	TRBV29-1	CSAGAGGGYTF	TGCAGCGCCGGGGCGGGTGGCGGCTACACCTTC
TRBJ2-1	NA	TRBD2	TRBV29-1	CSVDETSGYNEQFF	TGCAGCGTTGATGAGACTAGCGGCTACAATGAGCAGTTCTTC
TRBJ2-1	NA	NA	TRBV2	CASRGRLTAYNEQFF	TGTGCCAGCAGGGGTCGACTGACCGCCTACAATGAGCAGTTCTTC
TRBJ2-1	NA	NA	TRBV7-6	CASSLVSGISSYNEQFF	TGTGCCAGCAGCTTAGTATCGGGAATTAGCTCCTACAATGAGCAGTTCTTC
TRBJ1-2	NA	NA	TRBV21-1	CASSKALGQRNYGYTF	TGTGCCAGCAGCAAAGCTTTGGGACAGAGGAACTATGGCTACACCTTC
TRBJ1-4	NA	NA	TRBV19	CASSDVGAGTEKLFF	TGTGCCAGTTCAGACGTTGGGGCAGGGACTGAAAAACTGTTTTTT
TRBJ2-5	NA	TRBD1	TRBV5-4	CASSPGTGGVTQYF	TGTGCCAGCAGCCCTGGGACAGGGGGCGTGACCCAGTACTTC